This T cell receptor beta chain appears in the sequencing data of a study of T cell responses to AZD1222 COVID-19 vaccine. Assay: immunoSEQ multiplex PCR; the TCRdb copy retains only in-frame clones and omits some. The sample carries roughly 120,000 clones, 84% recorded once. The CDR3 is 13 amino acids. In germline, CDR1 is SGHVS, CDR2 FNYEAQ. Between the trimmed V and J ends, which lost 5 bases and 6 bases, there was a span of 14 bases. For this clone: Its antigen is unidentified.

Study-wide findings and caveats: The study found vaccine-associated CD4 TCRs spanning spike, dominant at 160-218 and 743-854. Receipt of two AZD1222 doses was followed by a rise in Spike-specific TCR breadth and depth.

The chain joins TRBV7-6 to TRBJ2-7, with a possible D match to TRBD2 (5 bases). This sample comprised peripheral blood, obtained on day 0 of AZD1222 vaccination. This TCR came from an adult in good health. DNA of the CDR3: TGTGCCAGCAGCACAATGGCGAGGGCCGAGCAGTACTTC. Encoded protein: CASSTMARAEQYF.